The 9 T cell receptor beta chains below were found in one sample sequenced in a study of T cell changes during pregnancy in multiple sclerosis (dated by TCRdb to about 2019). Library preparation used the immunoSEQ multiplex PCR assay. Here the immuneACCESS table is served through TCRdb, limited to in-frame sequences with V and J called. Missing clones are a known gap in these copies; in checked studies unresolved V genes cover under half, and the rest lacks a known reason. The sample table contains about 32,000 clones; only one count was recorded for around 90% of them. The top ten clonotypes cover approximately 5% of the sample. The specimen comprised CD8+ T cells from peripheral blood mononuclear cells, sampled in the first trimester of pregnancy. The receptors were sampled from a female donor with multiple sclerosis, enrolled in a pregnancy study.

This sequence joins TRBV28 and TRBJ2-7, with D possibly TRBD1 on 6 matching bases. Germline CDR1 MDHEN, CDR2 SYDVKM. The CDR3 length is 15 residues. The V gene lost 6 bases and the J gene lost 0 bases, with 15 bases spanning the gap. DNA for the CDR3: TGTGCCAGCAGCTCAGGGGCTTTGGGCTCCTACGAGCAGTACTTC. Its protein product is CASSSGALGSYEQYF.

CDR3 coding DNA: TGCGCCAGCAGCCAAGAAGGACAGGAGAAAACAGATACGCAGTATTTT. The encoded protein is CASSQEGQEKTDTQYF. The chain employs TRBV4-3 and TRBJ2-3; TRBD1 matches 7 bases. This CDR3 spans 16 amino acids. Germline CDR1 reads LGHNA; CDR2 reads YSLEER. V shed 0 bases, J shed 3 bases, and the junction held 6 bases outside the gene matches.

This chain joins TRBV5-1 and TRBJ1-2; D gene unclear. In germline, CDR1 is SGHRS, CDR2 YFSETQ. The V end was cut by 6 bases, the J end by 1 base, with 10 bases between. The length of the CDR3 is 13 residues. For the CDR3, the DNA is TGCGCCAGCATAGGAGAGGATAACTATGGCTACACCTTC. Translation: CASIGEDNYGYTF.

CDR3 DNA: TGCAGCGTTGCGACAGGGGGTAACTACGAGCAGTACTTC. Encoded protein: CSVATGGNYEQYF. The rearrangement links TRBV29-1 to TRBJ2-7; 9 bases match TRBD1. CDR3 size: 13 residues. In germline, CDR1 is SQVTM, CDR2 ANQGSEA. The V and J ends lost 4 bases and 3 bases, in that order; junction bases with no gene match: 4.

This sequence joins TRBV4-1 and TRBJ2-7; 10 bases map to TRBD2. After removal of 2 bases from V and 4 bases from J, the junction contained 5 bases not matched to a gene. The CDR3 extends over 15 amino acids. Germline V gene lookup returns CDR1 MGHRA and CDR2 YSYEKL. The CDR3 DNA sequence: TGCGCCAGCAGCCAATCAATAGCGGGAGGTTACGAGCAGTACTTC. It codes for CASSQSIAGGYEQYF.

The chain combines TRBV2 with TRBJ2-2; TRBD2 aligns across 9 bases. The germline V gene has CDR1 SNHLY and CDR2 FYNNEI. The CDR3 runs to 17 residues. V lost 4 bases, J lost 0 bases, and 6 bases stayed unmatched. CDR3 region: CASSGELAGPNTGELFF. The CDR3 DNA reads TGTGCCAGCAGTGGAGAACTAGCGGGCCCGAACACCGGGGAGCTGTTTTTT.

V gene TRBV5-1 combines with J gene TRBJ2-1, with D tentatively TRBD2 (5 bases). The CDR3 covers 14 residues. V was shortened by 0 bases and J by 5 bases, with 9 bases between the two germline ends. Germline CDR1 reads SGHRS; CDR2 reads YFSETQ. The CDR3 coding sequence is TGCGCCAGCAGCTTGGGGGAGTCAGACAATGAGCAGTTCTTC. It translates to CASSLGESDNEQFF.

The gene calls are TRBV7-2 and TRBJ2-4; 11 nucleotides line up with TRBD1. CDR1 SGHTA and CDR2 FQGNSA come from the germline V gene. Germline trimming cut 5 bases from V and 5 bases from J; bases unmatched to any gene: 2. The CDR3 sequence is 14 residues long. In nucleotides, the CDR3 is TGTGCCAGCAGCCAGGGACAGGGGGAAAACATTCAGTACTTC. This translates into CASSQGQGENIQYF.

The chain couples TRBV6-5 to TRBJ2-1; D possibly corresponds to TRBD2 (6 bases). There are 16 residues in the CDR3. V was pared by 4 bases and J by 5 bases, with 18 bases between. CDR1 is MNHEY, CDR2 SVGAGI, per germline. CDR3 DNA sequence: TGTGCCAGCAGTTCCTCTCTGGGGGAGGTGAACAATGAGCAGTTCTTC. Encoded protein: CASSSSLGEVNNEQFF.